The 9 T cell receptor beta chains listed next were all sequenced from one sample in a study of T cells after posttransplantation cyclophosphamide (dated by TCRdb to between 2015 and 2016). The library was made by the immunoSEQ multiplex PCR assay. TCRdb limited this immuneACCESS table to in-frame rearrangements with V and J called. A share of clones is missing; checked studies link under half to unresolved V genes, and the rest is unexplained. This sample contains 40,000 to 60,000 clones, none of which is a singleton. 2% to 2.5% of the sample comes from the top ten. Sequencing used PBMCs. The receptors here all came from a man aged 40-49 years in good health, CMV-negative, and a related stem cell transplant donor.

The table lists this clone with many counts. This chain connects TRBV19 to TRBJ1-1, with D possibly being TRBD1 (5 bases). The CDR3 length is 14 residues. The V and J ends lost 1 base and 4 bases respectively, with 10 bases between them. From germline, CDR1 is LNHDA and CDR2 SQIVND (reference sequence). The CDR3 sequence: CASSIGQGGTEAFF. CDR3 sequence (DNA): TGTGCCAGTAGTATAGGGCAGGGCGGCACTGAAGCTTTCTTT. Combining the CDR3 with reference TRBV19 and TRBJ1-1 gives the whole variable domain DGGITQSPKYLFRKEGQNVTLSCEQNLNHDAMYWYRQDPGQGLRLIYYSQIVNDFQKGDIAEGYSVSREKKESFPLTVTSAQKNPTAFYLCASSIGQGGTEAFFGQGTRLTVV.

The sample holds many counts of this clone. J is TRBJ2-2 and V is TRBV9, with D maybe TRBD1 (6 bases). Trimming removed 3 bases from V and 3 bases from J, with 15 bases in between. CDR1 and CDR2 from the germline V gene are SGDLS and YYNGEE. The CDR3 is made up of 16 amino acids. CDR3 sequence: CASSGGPGHYTGELFF. CDR3 coding DNA: TGTGCCAGCAGCGGGGGCCCGGGACATTACACCGGGGAGCTGTTTTTT.

This clone was seen a few times. V is TRBV15 and J is TRBJ2-1, with 11 positions matching TRBD2. V lost 2 bases to trimming and J lost 3 bases; unmatched junction nucleotides: 3. In germline, CDR1 is LNHNV, CDR2 YYDKDF (reference sequence). The CDR3 contains 16 residues. CDR3 DNA: TGTGCCACCAGCAGAACCCTAGCGGGGGGCTACAATGAGCAGTTCTTC. It translates to CATSRTLAGGYNEQFF.

This clone has a count of ten or more. The V call is TRBV7-6, the J call TRBJ2-7; possible D gene TRBD1, 5 bases. The CDR3 spans 13 residues. The V gene's germline CDR1 is SGHVS and CDR2 FNYEAQ. The germline V and J ends were trimmed by 5 bases and 3 bases, with 11 bases remaining between them. CDR3 loop: CASSPGLLYEQYF. DNA for the CDR3: TGTGCCAGCAGCCCAGGGCTTCTCTACGAGCAGTACTTC.

This clone has ten or more counts. The CDR3 DNA follows: TGTGCCAGCAGCTTAGAACGGGCTAGCGGGAGGCAGTTCTTC. Its protein product is CASSLERASGRQFF. The chain uses TRBV11-2 and TRBJ2-1; 10 nucleotides line up with TRBD2. This CDR3 spans 14 amino acids. Per the germline V gene, CDR1 is SGHAT and CDR2 is FQNNGV. V lost 0 bases and J lost 12; bases outside the gene matches: 5. The variable domain in full, completed from reference TRBV11-2 and TRBJ2-1, reads EAGVAQSPRYKIIEKRQSVAFWCNPISGHATLYWYQQILGQGPKLLIQFQNNGVVDDSQLPKDRFSAERLKGVDSTLKIQPAKLEDSAVYLCASSLERASGRQFFGPGTRLTVL.

This clone was seen repeatedly, ten times or more. As DNA, the CDR3 is TGTGCCAGCAGTTACCCAACAGGCACCTACGAGCAGTACTTC. Its translation is CASSYPTGTYEQYF. This chain uses TRBV6-6 with TRBJ2-7, with D perhaps TRBD1 (5 bases). This CDR3 is built from 14 residues. Germline CDR1 is MNHNY and CDR2 is SVGAGI (reference sequence). With 2 bases removed from V and 2 bases from J, the gap between germline ends came to 10 bases.

This clone appeared many times. The genes are TRBV29-1 and TRBJ2-1; weak D call: TRBD2 (6 bases). Deletions cut 7 bases from V and 4 bases from J, with 20 bases between. Germline CDR1 SQVTM, CDR2 ANQGSEA. There are 15 residues in the CDR3. CDR3 residues: CSGRDSRRFYNEQFF. The CDR3 nucleotides read TGCAGCGGCCGGGACTCACGAAGGTTTTACAATGAGCAGTTCTTC.

This clone has a count of ten or more. The V call is TRBV10-3, the J call TRBJ2-3; 10 nucleotides align to TRBD2. CDR3 size: 16 residues. With 2 bases clipped from V and 7 bases from J, the junction kept 9 bases outside the gene matches. The germline V gene has CDR1 ENHRY and CDR2 SYGVKD. This CDR3 reads CAISEQSGRAVYTQYF. The CDR3 coding sequence is TGTGCCATCAGTGAGCAAAGCGGGAGGGCCGTCTATACGCAGTATTTT.

This clone was seen ten or more times. This sequence joins TRBV30 and TRBJ1-5; 8 bases fit TRBD1. In germline, CDR1 is GTSNPN, CDR2 SVGIG (reference sequence). The V segment lost 4 bases and the J segment 5 bases; nucleotides outside the gene matches: 4. The CDR3 loop spans 13 amino acids. The CDR3 loop is CAWTSDRDQPQHF. In DNA form, the CDR3 reads TGTGCCTGGACTTCGGACAGGGATCAGCCCCAGCATTTT.